A single T cell receptor beta chain is shown here with its context. Seattle's cohort entered during active infection and was followed longitudinally. This record belongs to a study of blood T cell repertoires in COVID-19. Across the study: Samples of COVID-19 (acute and convalescent) were obtained from the United States, Italy and Spain. T cells, B-cell-depleted T cells, or PBMCs supplied cDNA or gDNA.

The CDR3 extends over 16 amino acids. The junction had 5 bases not matched to a gene; V was cut back by 4 bases and J by 2 bases. In germline, CDR1 is MDHEN, CDR2 SYDVKM. In the study's own analysis: Nucleated cell counts were estimated from reference gene primer amplification. Assay: immunoSEQ multiplex PCR; the TCRdb copy retains only in-frame clones and omits some. V and J calls plus clone size are reproduced from that table; the DNA served to infer D and trimming. Of under 250,000 clones listed, 85% to 95% were seen once; the top ten hold around 0.9%. Specimen: peripheral blood. This sequence joins TRBV28 and TRBJ1-4, with 9 nucleotides matching TRBD1. This TCR derives from a young man with COVID-19, enrolled during active disease. CDR3 DNA: TGTGCCAGCAGTTCTCCCGGACAGGGGACTAATGAAAAACTGTTTTTT. Protein product: CASSSPGQGTNEKLFF.